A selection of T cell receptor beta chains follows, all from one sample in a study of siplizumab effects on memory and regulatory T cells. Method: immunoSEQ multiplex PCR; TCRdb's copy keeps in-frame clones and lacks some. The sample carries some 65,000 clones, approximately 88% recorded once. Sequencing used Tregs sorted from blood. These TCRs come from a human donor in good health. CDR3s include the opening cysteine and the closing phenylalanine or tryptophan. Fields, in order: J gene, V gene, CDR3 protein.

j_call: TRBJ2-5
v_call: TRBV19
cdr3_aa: CASRLNSQETQYF

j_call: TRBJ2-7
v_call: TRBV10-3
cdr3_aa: CAISDPNWGPLHEQYF

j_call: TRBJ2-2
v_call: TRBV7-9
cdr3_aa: CASSFRLTGTIGELFF

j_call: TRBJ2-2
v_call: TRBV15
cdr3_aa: CATSRGPTGGRTGELFF

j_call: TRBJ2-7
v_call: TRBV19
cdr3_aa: CASTRTGSSYEQYF

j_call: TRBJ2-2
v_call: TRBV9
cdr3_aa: CASSVISGVNTGELFF

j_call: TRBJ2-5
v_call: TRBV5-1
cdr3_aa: CASSLAKPLGKETQYF

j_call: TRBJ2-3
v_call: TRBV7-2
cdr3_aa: CASSRTGLFTDTQYF

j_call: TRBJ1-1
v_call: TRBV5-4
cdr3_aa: CASSLGQGARIYTEAFF

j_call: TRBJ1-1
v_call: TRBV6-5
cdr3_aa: CASSYSSHGTEAFF

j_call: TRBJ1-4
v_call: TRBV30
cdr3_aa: CAWRDSNEKLFF